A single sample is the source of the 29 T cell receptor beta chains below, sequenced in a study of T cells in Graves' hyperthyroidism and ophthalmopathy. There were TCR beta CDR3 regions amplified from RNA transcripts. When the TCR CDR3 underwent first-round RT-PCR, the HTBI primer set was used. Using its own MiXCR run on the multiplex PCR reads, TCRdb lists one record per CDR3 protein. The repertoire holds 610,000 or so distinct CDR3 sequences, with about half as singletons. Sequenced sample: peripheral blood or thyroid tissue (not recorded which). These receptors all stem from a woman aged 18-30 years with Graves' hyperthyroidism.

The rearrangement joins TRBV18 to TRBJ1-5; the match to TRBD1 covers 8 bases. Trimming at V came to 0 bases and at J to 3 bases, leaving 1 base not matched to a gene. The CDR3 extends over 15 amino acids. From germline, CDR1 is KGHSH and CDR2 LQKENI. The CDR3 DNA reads TGTGCCAGCTCACCACCGGACAGGGTCAATCAGCCCCAGCATTTT. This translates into CASSPPDRVNQPQHF.

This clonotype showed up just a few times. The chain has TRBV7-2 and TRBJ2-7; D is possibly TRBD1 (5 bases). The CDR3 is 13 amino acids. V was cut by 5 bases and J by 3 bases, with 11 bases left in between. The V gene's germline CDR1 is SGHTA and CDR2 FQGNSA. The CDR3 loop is CASSPGSLYEQYF. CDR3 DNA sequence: TGTGCCAGCAGCCCAGGGTCCCTCTACGAGCAGTACTTC.

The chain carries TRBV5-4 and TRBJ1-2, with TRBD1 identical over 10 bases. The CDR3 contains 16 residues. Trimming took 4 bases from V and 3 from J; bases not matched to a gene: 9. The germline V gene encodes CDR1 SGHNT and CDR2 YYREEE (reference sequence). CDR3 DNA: TGTGCCAGCAGCCGACAGGGGGCGGCTTCTGACTATGGCTACACCTTC. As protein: CASSRQGAASDYGYTF.

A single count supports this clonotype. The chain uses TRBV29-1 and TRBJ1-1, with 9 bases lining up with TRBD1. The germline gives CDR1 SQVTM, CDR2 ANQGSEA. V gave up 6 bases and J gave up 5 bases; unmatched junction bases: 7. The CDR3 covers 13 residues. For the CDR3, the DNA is TGCAGCGTCCACACAGGGGGCCATACTGAAGCTTTCTTT. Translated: CSVHTGGHTEAFF. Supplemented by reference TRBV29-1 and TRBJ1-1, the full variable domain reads SAVISQKPSRDICQRGTSLTIQCQVDSQVTMMFWYRQQPGQSLTLIATANQGSEATYESGFVIDKFPISRPNLTFSTLTVSNMSPEDSSIYLCSVHTGGHTEAFFGQGTRLTVV.

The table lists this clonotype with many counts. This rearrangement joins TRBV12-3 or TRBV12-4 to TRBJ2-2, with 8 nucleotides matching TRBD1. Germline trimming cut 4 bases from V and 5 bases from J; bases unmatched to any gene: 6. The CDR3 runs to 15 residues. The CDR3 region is CASSSGQGVTGELFF. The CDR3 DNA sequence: TGTGCCAGCAGTTCCGGACAGGGCGTAACCGGGGAGCTGTTTTTT.

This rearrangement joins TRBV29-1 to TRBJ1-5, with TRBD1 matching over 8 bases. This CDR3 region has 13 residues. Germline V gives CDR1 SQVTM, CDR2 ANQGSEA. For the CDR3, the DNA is TGCAGTTACGGACAGGGAGGCAATCAGCCCCAGCATTTT. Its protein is CSYGQGGNQPQHF.

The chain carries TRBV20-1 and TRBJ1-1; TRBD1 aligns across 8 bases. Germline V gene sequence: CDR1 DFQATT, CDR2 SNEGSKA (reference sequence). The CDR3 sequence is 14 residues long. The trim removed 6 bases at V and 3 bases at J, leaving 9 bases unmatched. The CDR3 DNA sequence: TGCAGTGCCCCCGACAGGGGCATTGACACTGAAGCTTTCTTT. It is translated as CSAPDRGIDTEAFF.

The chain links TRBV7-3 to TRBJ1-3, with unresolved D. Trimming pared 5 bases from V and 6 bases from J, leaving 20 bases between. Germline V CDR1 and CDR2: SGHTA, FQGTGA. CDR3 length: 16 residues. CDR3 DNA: TGTGCCAGCAGCCAGAGCTCGGGTGCTAATGAAAACACCATATATTTT. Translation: CASSQSSGANENTIYF.

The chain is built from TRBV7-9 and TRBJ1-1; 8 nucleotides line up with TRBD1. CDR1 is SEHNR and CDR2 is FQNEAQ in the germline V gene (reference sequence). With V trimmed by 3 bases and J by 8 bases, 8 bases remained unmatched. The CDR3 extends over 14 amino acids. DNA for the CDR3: TGTGCCAGCAGCTTGGGGACAGGACCGTCGGAAGCTTTCTTT. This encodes CASSLGTGPSEAFF.

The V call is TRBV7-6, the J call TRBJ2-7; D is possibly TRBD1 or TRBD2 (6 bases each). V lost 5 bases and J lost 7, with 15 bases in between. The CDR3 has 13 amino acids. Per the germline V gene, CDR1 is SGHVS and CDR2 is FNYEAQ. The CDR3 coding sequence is TGTGCCAGCAGCCAAGGGGGGACGAGAGAGCAGTACTTC. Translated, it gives CASSQGGTREQYF. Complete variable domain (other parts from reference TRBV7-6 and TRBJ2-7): GAGVSQSPRYKVTKRGQDVALRCDPISGHVSLYWYRQALGQGPEFLTYFNYEAQQDKSGLPNDRFSAERPEGSISTLTIQRTEQRDSAMYRCASSQGGTREQYFGPGTRLTVT.

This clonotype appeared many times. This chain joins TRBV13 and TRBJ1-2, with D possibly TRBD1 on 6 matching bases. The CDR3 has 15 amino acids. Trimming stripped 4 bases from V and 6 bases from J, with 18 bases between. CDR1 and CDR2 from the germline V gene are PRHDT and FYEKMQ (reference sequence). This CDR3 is CASSSSPQGTHGYTF. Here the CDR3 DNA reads TGTGCCAGCAGCTCATCCCCCCAGGGGACGCATGGCTACACCTTC.

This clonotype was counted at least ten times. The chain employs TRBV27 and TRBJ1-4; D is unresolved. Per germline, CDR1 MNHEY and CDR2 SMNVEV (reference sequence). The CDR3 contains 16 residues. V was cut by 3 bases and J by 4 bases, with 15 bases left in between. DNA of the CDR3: TGTGCCAGCAGTTTTGTAATGGGCGAAGGTAATGAAAAACTGTTTTTT. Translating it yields CASSFVMGEGNEKLFF.

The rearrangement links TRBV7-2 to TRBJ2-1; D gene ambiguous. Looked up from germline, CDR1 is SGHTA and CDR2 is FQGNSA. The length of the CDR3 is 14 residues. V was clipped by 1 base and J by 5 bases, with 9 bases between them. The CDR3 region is CASSLGSQDNEQFF. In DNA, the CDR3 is TGTGCCAGCAGCTTAGGGTCCCAGGACAATGAGCAGTTCTTC. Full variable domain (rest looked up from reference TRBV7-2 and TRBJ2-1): GAGVSQSPSNKVTEKGKDVELRCDPISGHTALYWYRQSLGQGLEFLIYFQGNSAPDKSGLPSDRFSAERTGGSVSTLTIQRTQQEDSAVYLCASSLGSQDNEQFFGPGTRLTVL.

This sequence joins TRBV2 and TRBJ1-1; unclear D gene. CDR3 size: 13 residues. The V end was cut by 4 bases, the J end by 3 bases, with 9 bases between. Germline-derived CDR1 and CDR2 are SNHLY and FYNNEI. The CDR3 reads CASSAPQDTEAFF. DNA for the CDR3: TGTGCCAGCAGTGCTCCCCAGGACACTGAAGCTTTCTTT.

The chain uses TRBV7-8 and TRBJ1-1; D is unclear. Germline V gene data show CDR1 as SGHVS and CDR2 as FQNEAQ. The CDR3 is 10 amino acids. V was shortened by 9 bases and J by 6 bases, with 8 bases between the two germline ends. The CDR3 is CASWRSEAFF. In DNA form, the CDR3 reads TGTGCCAGTTGGCGGTCTGAAGCTTTCTTT.

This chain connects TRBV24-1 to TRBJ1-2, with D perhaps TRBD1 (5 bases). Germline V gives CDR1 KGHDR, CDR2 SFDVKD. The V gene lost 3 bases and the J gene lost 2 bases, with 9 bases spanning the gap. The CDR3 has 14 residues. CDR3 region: CATSDPRDNYGYTF. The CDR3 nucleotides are TGTGCCACCAGTGATCCCCGGGACAACTATGGCTACACCTTC.

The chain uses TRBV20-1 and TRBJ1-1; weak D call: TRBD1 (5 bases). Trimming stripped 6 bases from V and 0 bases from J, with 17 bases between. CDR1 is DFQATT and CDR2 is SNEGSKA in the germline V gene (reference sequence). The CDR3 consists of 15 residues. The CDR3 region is CSASSLGDMNTEAFF. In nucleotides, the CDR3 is TGCAGTGCCAGCAGCTTAGGGGATATGAACACTGAAGCTTTCTTT.

The CDR3 DNA reads TGTGCTGGTAGCCCCGCCCTGCGAGAAAAACTGTTTTTT. Its translation is CAGSPALREKLFF. The chain couples TRBV19 to TRBJ1-4; D gene ambiguous. There are 13 residues in the CDR3. Germline assignment: CDR1 LNHDA and CDR2 SQIVND (reference sequence).

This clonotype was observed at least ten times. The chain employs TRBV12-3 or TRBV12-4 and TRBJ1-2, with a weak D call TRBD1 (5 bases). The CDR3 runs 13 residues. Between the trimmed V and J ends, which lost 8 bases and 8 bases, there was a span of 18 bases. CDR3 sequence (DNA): TGTGCCAGCCGCGAGGCGGGGGTGCGGGGCTACACCTTC. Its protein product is CASREAGVRGYTF.

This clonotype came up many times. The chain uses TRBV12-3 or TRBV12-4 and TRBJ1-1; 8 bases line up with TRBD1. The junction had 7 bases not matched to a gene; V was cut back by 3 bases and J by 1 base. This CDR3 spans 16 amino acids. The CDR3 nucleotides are TGTGCCAGCAGTTTGAGGGGTCAGGGGGCGAACACTGAAGCTTTCTTT. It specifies CASSLRGQGANTEAFF.

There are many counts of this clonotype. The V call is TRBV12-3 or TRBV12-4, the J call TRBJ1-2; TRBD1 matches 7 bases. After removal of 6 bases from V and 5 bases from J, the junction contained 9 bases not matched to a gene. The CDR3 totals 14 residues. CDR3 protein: CASSRRQGSYGYTF. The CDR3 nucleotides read TGTGCCAGCAGCCGGAGACAGGGCTCGTATGGCTACACCTTC.

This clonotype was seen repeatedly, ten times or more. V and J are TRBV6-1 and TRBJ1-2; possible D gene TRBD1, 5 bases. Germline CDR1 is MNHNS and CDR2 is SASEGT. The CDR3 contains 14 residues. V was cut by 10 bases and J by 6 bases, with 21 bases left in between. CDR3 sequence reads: CAITPAGEADGYTF. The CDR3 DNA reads TGTGCCATCACCCCGGCGGGGGAGGCTGATGGCTACACCTTC.

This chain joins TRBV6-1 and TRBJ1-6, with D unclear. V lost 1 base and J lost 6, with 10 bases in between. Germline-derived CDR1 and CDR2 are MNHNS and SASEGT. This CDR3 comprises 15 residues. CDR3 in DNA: TGTGCCAGCAGTGAAGTAGGAAATTCTAATTCACCCCTCCACTTT. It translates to CASSEVGNSNSPLHF.

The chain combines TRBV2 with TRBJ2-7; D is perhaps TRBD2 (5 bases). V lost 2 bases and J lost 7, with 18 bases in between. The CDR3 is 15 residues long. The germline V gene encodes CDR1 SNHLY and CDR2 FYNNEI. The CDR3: CASSEPVGDYNEQYF. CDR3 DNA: TGTGCCAGCAGTGAACCCGTTGGTGACTACAATGAGCAGTACTTC.

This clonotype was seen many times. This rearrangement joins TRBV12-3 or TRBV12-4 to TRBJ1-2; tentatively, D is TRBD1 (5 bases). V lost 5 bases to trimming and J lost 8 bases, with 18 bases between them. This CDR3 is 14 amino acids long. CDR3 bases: TGTGCCAGCAGTCCTCCGGACAAGGGAGGCGGCTACACCTTC. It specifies CASSPPDKGGGYTF.

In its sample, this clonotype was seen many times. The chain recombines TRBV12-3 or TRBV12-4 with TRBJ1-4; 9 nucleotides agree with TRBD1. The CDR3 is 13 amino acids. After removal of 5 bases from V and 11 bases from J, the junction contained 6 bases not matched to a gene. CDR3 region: CASSLQGAGKLFF. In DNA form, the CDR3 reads TGTGCCAGCAGTCTACAGGGGGCAGGGAAACTGTTTTTT.

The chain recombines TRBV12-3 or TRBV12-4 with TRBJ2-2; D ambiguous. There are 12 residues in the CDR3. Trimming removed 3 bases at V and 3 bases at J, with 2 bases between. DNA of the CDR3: TGTGCCAGCAGTTTTGACACCGGGGAGCTGTTTTTT. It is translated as CASSFDTGELFF.

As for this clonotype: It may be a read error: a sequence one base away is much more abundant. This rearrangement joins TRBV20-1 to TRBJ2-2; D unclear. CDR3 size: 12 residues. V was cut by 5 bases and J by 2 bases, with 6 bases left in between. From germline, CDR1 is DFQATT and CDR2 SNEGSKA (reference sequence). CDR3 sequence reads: CSARRNTGELFF. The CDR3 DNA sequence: TGCAGTGCTCGTCGTAACACCGGGGAGCTGTTTTTT.

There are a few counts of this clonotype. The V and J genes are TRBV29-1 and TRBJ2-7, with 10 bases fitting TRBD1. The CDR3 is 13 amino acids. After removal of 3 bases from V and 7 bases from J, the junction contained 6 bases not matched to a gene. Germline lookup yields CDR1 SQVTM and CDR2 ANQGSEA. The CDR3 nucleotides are TGCAGCGTTGATGGGACAGGGGTCAGTGAGCAGTACTTC. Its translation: CSVDGTGVSEQYF.